This TCR beta chain derives from a study of glioma-infiltrating T cells. Looked up from germline, CDR1 is SNHLY and CDR2 is FYNNEI. CDR3 size: 15 residues. The trim removed 5 bases at V and 3 bases at J, leaving 6 bases unmatched. This clonotype showed up just a few times. Using RNA template, CDR3s of TCR alpha and beta were amplified with iRepertoire arm-PCR. MiXCR was run by TCRdb on the multiplex PCR reads, yielding one entry per CDR3 protein. The data hold over 130,000 distinct CDR3 sequences, with about two fifths observed a single time. The receptor comes from a human donor with low-grade glioma or glioblastoma, undergoing nonglioma brain surgery, or in good health (not recorded which). The sample was glioma tissue, nonneoplastic brain tissue, or PBMCs (not recorded which). The chain links TRBV2 to TRBJ2-7; 11 bases line up with TRBD2. Here the CDR3 reads CASSTLAGGHYEQYF. CDR3 DNA sequence: TGTGCCAGCAGTACCCTAGCGGGGGGCCACTACGAGCAGTACTTC.